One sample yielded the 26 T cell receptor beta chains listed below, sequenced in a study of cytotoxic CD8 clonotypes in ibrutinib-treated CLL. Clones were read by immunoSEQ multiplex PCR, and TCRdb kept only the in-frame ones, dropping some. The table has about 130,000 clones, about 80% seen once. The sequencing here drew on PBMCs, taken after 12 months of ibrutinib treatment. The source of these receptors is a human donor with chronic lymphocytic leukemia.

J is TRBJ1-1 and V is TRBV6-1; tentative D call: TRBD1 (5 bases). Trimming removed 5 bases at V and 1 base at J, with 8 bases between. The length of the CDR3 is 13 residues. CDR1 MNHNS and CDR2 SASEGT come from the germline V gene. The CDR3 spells CASSPRGNTEAFF. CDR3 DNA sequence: TGTGCCAGCAGTCCAAGGGGGAACACTGAAGCTTTCTTT.

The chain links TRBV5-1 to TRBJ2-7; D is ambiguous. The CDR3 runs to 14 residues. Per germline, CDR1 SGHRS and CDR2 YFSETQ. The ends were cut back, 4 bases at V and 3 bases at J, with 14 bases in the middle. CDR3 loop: CASSEVGRGYEQYF. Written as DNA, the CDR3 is TGCGCCAGCAGCGAGGTTGGGCGTGGCTACGAGCAGTACTTC.

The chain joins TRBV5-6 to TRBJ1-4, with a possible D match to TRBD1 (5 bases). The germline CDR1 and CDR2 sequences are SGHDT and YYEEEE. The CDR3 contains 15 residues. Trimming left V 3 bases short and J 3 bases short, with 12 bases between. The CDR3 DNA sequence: TGTGCCAGCAGCTCCACGGGACGCTCTAATGAAAAACTGTTTTTT. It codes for CASSSTGRSNEKLFF.

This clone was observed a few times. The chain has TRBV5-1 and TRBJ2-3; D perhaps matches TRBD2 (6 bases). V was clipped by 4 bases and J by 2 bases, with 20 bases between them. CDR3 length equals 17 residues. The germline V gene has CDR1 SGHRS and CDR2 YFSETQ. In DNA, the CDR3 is TGCGCCAGCAGCCTTGGTGGGGGAGGCGGTACCACAGATACGCAGTATTTT. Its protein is CASSLGGGGGTTDTQYF.

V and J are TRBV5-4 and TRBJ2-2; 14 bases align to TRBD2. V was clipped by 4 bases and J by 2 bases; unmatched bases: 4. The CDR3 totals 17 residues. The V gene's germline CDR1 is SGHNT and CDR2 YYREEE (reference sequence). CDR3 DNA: TGTGCCAGCAGCCCGGGACTAGCGGGGGCAAACACCGGGGAGCTGTTTTTT. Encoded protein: CASSPGLAGANTGELFF.

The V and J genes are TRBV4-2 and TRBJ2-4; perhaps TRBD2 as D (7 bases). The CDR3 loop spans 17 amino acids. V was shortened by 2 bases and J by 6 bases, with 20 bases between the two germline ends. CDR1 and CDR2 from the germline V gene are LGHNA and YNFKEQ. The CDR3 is CASSQIPPRRGRNIQYF. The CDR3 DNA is TGTGCCAGCAGCCAAATCCCTCCGAGGCGGGGGCGAAACATTCAGTACTTC.

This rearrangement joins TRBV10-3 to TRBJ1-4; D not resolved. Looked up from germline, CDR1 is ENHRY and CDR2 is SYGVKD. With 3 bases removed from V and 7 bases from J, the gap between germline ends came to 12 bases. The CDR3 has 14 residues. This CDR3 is CAISDPGVGEKLFF. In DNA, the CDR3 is TGTGCCATCAGTGACCCGGGAGTAGGTGAAAAACTGTTTTTT.

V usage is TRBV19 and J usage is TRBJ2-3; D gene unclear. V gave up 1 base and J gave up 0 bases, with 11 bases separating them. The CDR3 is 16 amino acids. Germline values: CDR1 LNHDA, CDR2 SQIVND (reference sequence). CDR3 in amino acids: CASSIVAGSSTDTQYF. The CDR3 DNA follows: TGTGCCAGTAGTATAGTGGCCGGATCTAGCACAGATACGCAGTATTTT.

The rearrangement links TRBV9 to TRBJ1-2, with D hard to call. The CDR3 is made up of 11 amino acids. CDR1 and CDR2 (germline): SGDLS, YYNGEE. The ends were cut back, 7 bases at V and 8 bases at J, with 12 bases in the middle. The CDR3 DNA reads TGTGCCAGCGCGGGGTTGTACGGCTACACCTTC. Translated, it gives CASAGLYGYTF.

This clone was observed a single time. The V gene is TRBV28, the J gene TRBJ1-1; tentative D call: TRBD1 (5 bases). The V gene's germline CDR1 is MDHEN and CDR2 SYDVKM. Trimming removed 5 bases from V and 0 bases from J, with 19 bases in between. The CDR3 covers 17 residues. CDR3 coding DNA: TGTGCCAGCAGTCTTCCAGGGAATTTCCTGATGAACACTGAAGCTTTCTTT. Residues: CASSLPGNFLMNTEAFF.

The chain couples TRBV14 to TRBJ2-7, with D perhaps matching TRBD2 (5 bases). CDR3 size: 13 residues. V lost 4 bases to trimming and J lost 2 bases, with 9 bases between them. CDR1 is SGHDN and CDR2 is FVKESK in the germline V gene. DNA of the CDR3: TGTGCCAGCAGCCCGACTACTACCTACGAGCAGTACTTC. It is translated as CASSPTTTYEQYF.

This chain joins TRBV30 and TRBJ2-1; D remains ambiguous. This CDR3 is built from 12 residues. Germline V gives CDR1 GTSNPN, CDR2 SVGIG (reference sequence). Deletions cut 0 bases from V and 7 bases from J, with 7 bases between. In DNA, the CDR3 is TGTGCCTGGAGTGTAAATTGGAATGAGCAGTTCTTC. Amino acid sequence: CAWSVNWNEQFF.

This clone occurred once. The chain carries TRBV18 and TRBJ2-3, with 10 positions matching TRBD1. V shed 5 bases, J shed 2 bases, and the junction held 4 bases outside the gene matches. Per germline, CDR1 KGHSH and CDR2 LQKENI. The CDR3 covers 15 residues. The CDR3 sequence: CASSSTGGHTDTQYF. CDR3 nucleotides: TGTGCCAGCTCATCGACAGGGGGCCACACAGATACGCAGTATTTT.

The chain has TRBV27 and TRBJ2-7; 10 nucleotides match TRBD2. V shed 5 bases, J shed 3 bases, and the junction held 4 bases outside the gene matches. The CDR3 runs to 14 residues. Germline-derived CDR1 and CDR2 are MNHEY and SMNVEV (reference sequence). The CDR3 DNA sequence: TGTGCCAGCAGTCTCGGACTAGCGGTCTACGAGCAGTACTTC. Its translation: CASSLGLAVYEQYF.

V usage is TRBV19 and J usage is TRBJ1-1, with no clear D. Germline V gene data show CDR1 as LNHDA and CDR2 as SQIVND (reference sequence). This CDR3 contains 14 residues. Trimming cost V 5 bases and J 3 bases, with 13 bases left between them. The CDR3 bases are TGTGCCAGTAGTCCCCGGGTCGAGGACACTGAAGCTTTCTTT. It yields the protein CASSPRVEDTEAFF. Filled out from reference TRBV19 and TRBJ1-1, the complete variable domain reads DGGITQSPKYLFRKEGQNVTLSCEQNLNHDAMYWYRQDPGQGLRLIYYSQIVNDFQKGDIAEGYSVSREKKESFPLTVTSAQKNPTAFYLCASSPRVEDTEAFFGQGTRLTVV.

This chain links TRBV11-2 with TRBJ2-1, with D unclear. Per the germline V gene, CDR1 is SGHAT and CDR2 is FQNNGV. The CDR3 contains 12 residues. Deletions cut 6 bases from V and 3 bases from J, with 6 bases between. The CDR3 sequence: CASRRDYNEQFF. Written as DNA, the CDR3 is TGTGCCAGCAGAAGAGACTACAATGAGCAGTTCTTC.

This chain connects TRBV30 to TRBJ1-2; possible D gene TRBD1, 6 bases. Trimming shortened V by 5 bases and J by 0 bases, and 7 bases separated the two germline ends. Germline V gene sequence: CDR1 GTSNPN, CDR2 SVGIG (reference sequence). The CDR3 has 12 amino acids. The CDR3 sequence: CAWSGANYGYTF. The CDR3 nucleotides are TGTGCCTGGTCAGGGGCTAACTATGGCTACACCTTC.

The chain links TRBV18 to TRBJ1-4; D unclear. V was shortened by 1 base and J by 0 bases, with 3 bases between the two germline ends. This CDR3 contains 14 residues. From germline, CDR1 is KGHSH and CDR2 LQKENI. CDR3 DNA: TGTGCCAGCTCACCACAGACAACTAATGAAAAACTGTTTTTT. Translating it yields CASSPQTTNEKLFF.

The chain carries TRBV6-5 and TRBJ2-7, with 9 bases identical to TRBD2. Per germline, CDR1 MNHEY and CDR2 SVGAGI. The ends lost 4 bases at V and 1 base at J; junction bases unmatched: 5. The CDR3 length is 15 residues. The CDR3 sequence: CASSSLAGPSYEQYF. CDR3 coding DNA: TGTGCCAGCAGTTCGCTAGCGGGACCTTCCTACGAGCAGTACTTC.

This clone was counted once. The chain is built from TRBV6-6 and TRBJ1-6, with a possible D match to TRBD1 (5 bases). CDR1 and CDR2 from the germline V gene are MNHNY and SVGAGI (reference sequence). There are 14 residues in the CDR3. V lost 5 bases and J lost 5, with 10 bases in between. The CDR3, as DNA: TGTGCCAGCAGTAACCAGGGACATAATTCACCCCTCCACTTT. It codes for CASSNQGHNSPLHF.

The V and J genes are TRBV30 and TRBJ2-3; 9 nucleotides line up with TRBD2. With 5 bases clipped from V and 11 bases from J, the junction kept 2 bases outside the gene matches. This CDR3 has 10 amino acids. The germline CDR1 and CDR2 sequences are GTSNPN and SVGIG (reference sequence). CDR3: CAWPSGKQYF. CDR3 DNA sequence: TGTGCCTGGCCTAGCGGGAAGCAGTATTTT.

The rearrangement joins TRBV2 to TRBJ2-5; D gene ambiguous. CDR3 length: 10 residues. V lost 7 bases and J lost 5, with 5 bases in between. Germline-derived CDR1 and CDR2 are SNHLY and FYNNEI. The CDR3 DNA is TGTGCCAGCATGGGGGAGACCCAGTACTTC. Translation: CASMGETQYF.

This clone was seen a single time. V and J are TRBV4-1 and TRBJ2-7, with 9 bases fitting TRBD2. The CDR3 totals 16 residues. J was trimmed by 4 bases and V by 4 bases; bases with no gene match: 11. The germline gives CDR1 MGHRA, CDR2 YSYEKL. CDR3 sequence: CASSPLGREGPYEQYF. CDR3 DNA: TGCGCCAGCAGCCCGCTGGGGCGGGAGGGCCCTTACGAGCAGTACTTC.

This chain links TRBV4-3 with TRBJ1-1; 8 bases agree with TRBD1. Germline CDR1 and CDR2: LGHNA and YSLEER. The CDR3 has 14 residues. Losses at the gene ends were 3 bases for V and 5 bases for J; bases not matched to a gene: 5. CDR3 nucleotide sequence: TGCGCCAGCAGCCAGCACACAGGGGGTACTGAAGCTTTCTTT. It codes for CASSQHTGGTEAFF.

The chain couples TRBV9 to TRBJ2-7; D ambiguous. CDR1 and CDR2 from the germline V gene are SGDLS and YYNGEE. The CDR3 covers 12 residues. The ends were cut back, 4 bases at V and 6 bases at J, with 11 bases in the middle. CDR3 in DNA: TGTGCCAGCAGCTCTCAAGGGCCCGAGCAGTACTTC. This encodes CASSSQGPEQYF.

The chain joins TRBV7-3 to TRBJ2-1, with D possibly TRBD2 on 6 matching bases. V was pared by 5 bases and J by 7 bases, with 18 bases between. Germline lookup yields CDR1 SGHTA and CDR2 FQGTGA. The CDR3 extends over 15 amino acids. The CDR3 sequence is CASSIPGVGLNEQFF. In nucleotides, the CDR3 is TGTGCCAGCAGCATACCGGGAGTTGGCTTAAATGAGCAGTTCTTC.